The T cell receptor (beta chain) under discussion was sequenced for a study of beta chain features in type 1 diabetes. Study-wide results and limits: Although PCR might favor shorter templates, it would do so equally in patients and controls.

As every portion of the isolated RNA was reverse transcribed, the sequencing read expressed TCRB transcripts. The method was immunoSEQ multiplex PCR; TCRdb's version includes in-frame clones alone and lacks a portion of them. Of more than 350,000 clones detected, about an eighth appear once; the ten largest clones hold 0.046%. Each population that was sorted was more than 98% pure. Losses at the gene ends were 4 bases for V and 7 bases for J; bases not matched to a gene: 5. The CDR3 runs to 15 residues. Per the germline V gene, CDR1 is SGDLS and CDR2 is YYNGEE. In its sample, this clone was seen a few times. The antigen is undetermined.

This chain links TRBV9 with TRBJ2-1; 13 bases agree with TRBD2. Sequencing input: naive CD4+ T cells from blood. This sequence originates from a woman under 30 in good health. CDR3 bases: TGTGCCAGCAGCAAAGGACTAGCGGGAGATAATGAGCAGTTCTTC. Protein sequence: CASSKGLAGDNEQFF.